This TCR beta chain was recorded in a study of technical replicates of blood from a few donors. This CDR3 region has 12 residues. Trimming removed 5 bases at V and 8 bases at J, with 10 bases between. Germline values: CDR1 MDHEN, CDR2 SYDVKM. Clones were read by immunoSEQ multiplex PCR, and TCRdb kept only the in-frame ones, dropping some. Among some 70,000 clones listed, nearly 98% were seen once. The V call is TRBV28, the J call TRBJ2-1; D ambiguous. Sequencing was performed on T cells isolated from PBMCs. The sequence came from a human donor in good health. The CDR3, as DNA: TGTGCCAGCAGTCTACAGAACGATGAGCAGTTCTTC. Translating gives CASSLQNDEQFF.